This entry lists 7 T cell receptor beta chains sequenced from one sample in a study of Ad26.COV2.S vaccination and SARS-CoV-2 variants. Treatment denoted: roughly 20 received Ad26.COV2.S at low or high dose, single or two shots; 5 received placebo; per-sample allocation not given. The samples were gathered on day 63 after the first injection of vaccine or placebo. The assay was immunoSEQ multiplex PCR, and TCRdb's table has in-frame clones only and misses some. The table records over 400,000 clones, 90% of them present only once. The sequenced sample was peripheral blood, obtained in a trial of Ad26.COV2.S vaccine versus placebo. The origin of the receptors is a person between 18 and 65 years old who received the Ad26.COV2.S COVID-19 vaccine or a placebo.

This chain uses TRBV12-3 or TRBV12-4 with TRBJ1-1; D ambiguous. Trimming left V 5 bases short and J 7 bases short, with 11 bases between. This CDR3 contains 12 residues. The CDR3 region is CASSPLGSEAFF. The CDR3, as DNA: TGTGCCAGCAGTCCTTTGGGGAGTGAAGCTTTCTTT.

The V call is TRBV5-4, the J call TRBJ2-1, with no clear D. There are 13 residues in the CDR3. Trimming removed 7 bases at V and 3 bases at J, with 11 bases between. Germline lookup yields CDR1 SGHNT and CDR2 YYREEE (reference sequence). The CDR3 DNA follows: TGTGCCAGCGCAGGTACATACTACAATGAGCAGTTCTTC. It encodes CASAGTYYNEQFF.

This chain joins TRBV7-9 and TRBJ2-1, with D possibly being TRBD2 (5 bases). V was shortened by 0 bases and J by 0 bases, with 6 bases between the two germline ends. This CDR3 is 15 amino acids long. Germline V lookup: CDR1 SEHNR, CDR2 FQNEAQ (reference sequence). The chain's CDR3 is CASSLAGSSYNEQFF. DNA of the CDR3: TGTGCCAGCAGCTTAGCGGGGAGCTCCTACAATGAGCAGTTCTTC. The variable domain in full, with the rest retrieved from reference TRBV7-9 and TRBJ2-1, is DTGVSQNPRHKITKRGQNVTFRCDPISEHNRLYWYRQTLGQGPEFLTYFQNEAQLEKSRLLSDRFSAERPKGSFSTLEIQRTEQGDSAMYLCASSLAGSSYNEQFFGPGTRLTVL.

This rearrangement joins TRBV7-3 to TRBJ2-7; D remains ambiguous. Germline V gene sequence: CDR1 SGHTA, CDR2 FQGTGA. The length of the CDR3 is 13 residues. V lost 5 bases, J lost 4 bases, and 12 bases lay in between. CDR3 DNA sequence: TGTGCCAGCAGCCCCTACCACCCTTACGAGCAGTACTTC. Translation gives CASSPYHPYEQYF.

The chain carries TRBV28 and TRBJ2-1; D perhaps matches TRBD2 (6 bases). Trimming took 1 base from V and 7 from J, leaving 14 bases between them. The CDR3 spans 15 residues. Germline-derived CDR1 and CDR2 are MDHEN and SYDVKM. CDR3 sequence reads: CASSLSGGRKNEQFF. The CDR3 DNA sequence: TGTGCCAGCAGTTTATCCGGGGGTAGGAAAAATGAGCAGTTCTTC. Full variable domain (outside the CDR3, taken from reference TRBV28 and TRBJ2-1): DVKVTQSSRYLVKRTGEKVFLECVQDMDHENMFWYRQDPGLGLRLIYFSYDVKMKEKGDIPEGYSVSREKKERFSLILESASTNQTSMYLCASSLSGGRKNEQFFGPGTRLTVL.

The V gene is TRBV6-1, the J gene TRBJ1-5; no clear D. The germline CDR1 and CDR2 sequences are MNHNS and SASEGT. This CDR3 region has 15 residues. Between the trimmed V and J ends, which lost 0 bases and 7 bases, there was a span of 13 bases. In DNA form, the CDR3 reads TGTGCCAGCAGTGAAGCTGTCGCCCGGCAGCAGCCCCAGCATTTT. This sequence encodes CASSEAVARQQPQHF.

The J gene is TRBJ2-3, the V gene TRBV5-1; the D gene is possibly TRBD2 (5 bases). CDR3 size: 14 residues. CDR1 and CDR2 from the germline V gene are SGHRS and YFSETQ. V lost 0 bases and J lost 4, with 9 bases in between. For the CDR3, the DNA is TGCGCCAGCAGCTTGGGAGGGCATGCAGATACGCAGTATTTT. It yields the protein CASSLGGHADTQYF.